The 18 T cell receptor beta chains in this list originate from one sample, sequenced in a study of shared clonotypes between healthy human individuals. Assay: immunoSEQ multiplex PCR; the TCRdb copy retains only in-frame clones and omits some. The sample has more than 450,000 clones, approximately 79% seen once. Material for sequencing was PBMCs. These receptors originate from a woman between 40 and 55 years old in good health. Some clones in this sample may be carry-over from other donors' samples.

The V call is TRBV5-1, the J call TRBJ2-6, with D tentatively TRBD1 (5 bases). CDR3 size: 16 residues. The germline V and J ends were trimmed by 3 bases and 0 bases, with 10 bases remaining between them. Germline assignment: CDR1 SGHRS and CDR2 YFSETQ. The CDR3 DNA is TGCGCCAGCAGCTCCAGACAGACCTCTGGGGCCAACGTCCTGACTTTC. Its translation: CASSSRQTSGANVLTF.

The CDR3 DNA follows: TGCGCCAGCAGCCAAGATTTTATGGGACAAAGGGTTTCACCCCTCCACTTT. Its translation is CASSQDFMGQRVSPLHF. V gene TRBV4-1 combines with J gene TRBJ1-6; a possible D gene is TRBD1 (6 bases). The ends were cut back, 0 bases at V and 9 bases at J, with 18 bases in the middle. The CDR3 is 17 residues long. Germline V gene lookup returns CDR1 MGHRA and CDR2 YSYEKL.

This chain connects TRBV28 to TRBJ2-7; 14 positions match TRBD2. There are 15 residues in the CDR3. With 5 bases clipped from V and 7 bases from J, the junction kept 7 bases outside the gene matches. Germline V gene data show CDR1 as MDHEN and CDR2 as SYDVKM. The DNA for the CDR3 is TGTGCCAGCAGTCCGGGACTAGCGGGAGTTGGGGAGCAGTACTTC. It encodes CASSPGLAGVGEQYF.

V gene TRBV19 combines with J gene TRBJ2-1; D perhaps matches TRBD1 (6 bases). The length of the CDR3 is 13 residues. V gave up 5 bases and J gave up 3 bases, with 8 bases separating them. Germline V gene data show CDR1 as LNHDA and CDR2 as SQIVND (reference sequence). DNA for the CDR3: TGTGCCAGTAGTGGGGGCTACTACAATGAGCAGTTCTTC. This gives the protein CASSGGYYNEQFF.

This chain uses TRBV27 with TRBJ2-1; TRBD1 aligns across 7 bases. The trim removed 0 bases at V and 2 bases at J, leaving 4 bases unmatched. The length of the CDR3 is 16 residues. In germline, CDR1 is MNHEY, CDR2 SMNVEV (reference sequence). DNA of the CDR3: TGTGCCAGCAGTTTATCGACAGGGAGTCCCTACAATGAGCAGTTCTTC. Protein sequence: CASSLSTGSPYNEQFF.

J is TRBJ1-2 and V is TRBV2; a possible D gene is TRBD1 (5 bases). The CDR3 is 17 amino acids. V gave up 6 bases and J gave up 5 bases, with 25 bases separating them. CDR1 and CDR2 (germline): SNHLY, FYNNEI. The CDR3 sequence is CASRGGKREADRYGYTF. As DNA, the CDR3 is TGTGCCAGCAGGGGGGGGAAAAGGGAGGCCGATAGGTATGGCTACACCTTC.

This rearrangement joins TRBV18 to TRBJ2-3, with TRBD2 matching 10 bases. V lost 6 bases to trimming and J lost 0 bases; unmatched junction nucleotides: 6. The CDR3 spans 16 residues. Germline V gene data show CDR1 as KGHSH and CDR2 as LQKENI. CDR3 sequence reads: CASSPTLAGSTDTQYF. The CDR3 DNA is TGTGCCAGCTCGCCAACACTAGCGGGAAGCACAGATACGCAGTATTTT.

This clone was counted a single time. This chain connects TRBV28 to TRBJ2-7; D unclear. V dropped 5 bases and J dropped 3 bases, with 14 bases sitting between them. Germline V lookup: CDR1 MDHEN, CDR2 SYDVKM. The CDR3 is 14 residues long. The CDR3 protein is CASSGDLPHYEQYF. CDR3 in DNA: TGTGCCAGCAGTGGGGATCTCCCCCACTACGAGCAGTACTTC.

The chain carries TRBV28 and TRBJ2-7; D gene uncertain. The CDR3 is made up of 15 amino acids. Per the germline V gene, CDR1 is MDHEN and CDR2 is SYDVKM. V gave up 0 bases and J gave up 6 bases, with 15 bases separating them. CDR3 sequence reads: CASSLWGVAMREQYF. CDR3 DNA: TGTGCCAGCAGTTTATGGGGCGTCGCTATGCGCGAGCAGTACTTC. Full variable domain (missing parts from reference TRBV28 and TRBJ2-7): DVKVTQSSRYLVKRTGEKVFLECVQDMDHENMFWYRQDPGLGLRLIYFSYDVKMKEKGDIPEGYSVSREKKERFSLILESASTNQTSMYLCASSLWGVAMREQYFGPGTRLTVT.

J is TRBJ2-5 and V is TRBV6-1, with D perhaps given as TRBD1 or TRBD2 (5 bases each). CDR3 length equals 16 residues. The germline gives CDR1 MNHNS, CDR2 SASEGT. V was clipped by 4 bases and J by 4 bases, with 19 bases between them. Here the CDR3 reads CASSVLGRRYIETQYF. For the CDR3, the DNA is TGTGCCAGCAGTGTTCTGGGACGGCGGTACATAGAGACCCAGTACTTC.

In its sample, this clone was seen many times. The chain links TRBV4-3 to TRBJ1-6; 7 positions match TRBD1. V shed 4 bases and J 3 bases; nucleotides not matched to a gene: 3. Germline V gene lookup returns CDR1 LGHNA and CDR2 YSLEER. The CDR3 extends over 15 amino acids. In nucleotides, the CDR3 is TGCGCCAGCAGCCTCGGGACAGTCTATAATTCACCCCTCCACTTT. It specifies CASSLGTVYNSPLHF.

The J gene is TRBJ2-7, the V gene TRBV29-1, with a weak D call TRBD1 (5 bases). V was trimmed by 7 bases and J by 5 bases, leaving 15 bases between them. This CDR3 has 12 amino acids. Germline loops: CDR1 SQVTM, CDR2 ANQGSEA. CDR3 DNA sequence: TGCAGCGCGCTTCAGGGATATAACGAGCAGTACTTC. This codes for CSALQGYNEQYF.

Comment on this clone: Being one base from a much bigger clone, this may be a read error. At the DNA level, this CDR3 is encoded by other sequences in the same sample as well. V gene TRBV6-4 combines with J gene TRBJ2-6, with D perhaps matching TRBD2 (5 bases). Germline V gene lookup returns CDR1 MRHNA and CDR2 SNTAGT. V dropped 0 bases and J dropped 0 bases, with 6 bases sitting between them. The CDR3 has 16 residues. CDR3 amino acids: CASSDSGSSGANVLTF. CDR3 coding DNA: TGTGCCAGCAGTGACTCAGGGAGCTCTGGGGCCAACGTCCTGACTTTC.

The V gene is TRBV9, the J gene TRBJ1-5, with D possibly matching TRBD1 (6 bases). CDR3 length: 15 residues. Germline values: CDR1 SGDLS, CDR2 YYNGEE. V shed 4 bases and J shed 11 bases, with 22 bases lying between them. The CDR3 loop is CASSPHSEGESAQHF. CDR3 DNA: TGTGCCAGCAGCCCCCACTCGGAGGGGGAATCAGCCCAGCATTTT. The full variable domain, rest sourced from reference TRBV9 and TRBJ1-5, is DSGVTQTPKHLITATGQRVTLRCSPRSGDLSVYWYQQSLDQGLQFLIQYYNGEERAKGNILERFSAQQFPDLHSELNLSSLELGDSALYFCASSPHSEGESAQHFGDGTRLSIL.

This chain uses TRBV19 with TRBJ2-2; D not certain. The CDR3 runs to 17 residues. Trimming stripped 1 base from V and 1 base from J, with 13 bases between. CDR1 and CDR2 (germline): LNHDA, SQIVND (reference sequence). The CDR3 nucleotides read TGTGCCAGTAGTATAGCCCGGTGGCGGAAGAACACCGGGGAGCTGTTTTTT. It codes for CASSIARWRKNTGELFF.

The genes are TRBV20-1 and TRBJ1-1; D uncertain. Germline V gives CDR1 DFQATT, CDR2 SNEGSKA (reference sequence). Trimming took off 8 bases at V and 6 bases at J, with 13 bases between the two ends. The CDR3 consists of 11 residues. CDR3 in amino acids: CSTGLGAEAFF. The CDR3 region has the DNA TGCAGTACGGGGTTGGGCGCTGAAGCTTTCTTT.

This chain connects TRBV27 to TRBJ2-5, with 7 bases that match TRBD2. Trimming removed 1 base from V and 2 bases from J; junction bases left unmatched: 1. CDR3 length: 14 residues. Germline CDR1 and CDR2: MNHEY and SMNVEV (reference sequence). This chain's CDR3 is CASSLLGGQETQYF. In DNA, the CDR3 is TGTGCCAGCAGTTTATTGGGGGGGCAAGAGACCCAGTACTTC.

The rearrangement uses TRBV7-3 and TRBJ2-3; 9 nucleotides match TRBD2. J gave up 1 base and V 2 bases, and 4 bases lay outside the gene matches. Germline V gene sequence: CDR1 SGHTA, CDR2 FQGTGA. CDR3 size: 16 residues. The CDR3 here is CASSLVGGRGTDTQYF. The CDR3, as DNA: TGTGCCAGCAGCTTAGTTGGCGGGAGGGGCACAGATACGCAGTATTTT.